This is a list of T cell receptor beta chains from one sample in a study of vaccination effects on CD4 cells after COVID-19. Antigens of these TCRs are unknown. Using immunoSEQ multiplex PCR, the repertoire was profiled, and TCRdb retains in-frame clones only, with some absent. The table records fewer than 40,000 clones, about 70% of them present only once. The starting material was CD4+ T cells from PBMCs cultured without peptide, obtained before COVID-19 vaccination. The receptors were gathered from a human donor who received a COVID-19 vaccine. The CDR3 runs from the conserved cysteine through the conserved F or W. The D gene is left open where the match is weak. Rows give clone size only sometimes, using once, few, many, or a class for an expanded clone.

TRBJ1-4	.	.	TRBV3-1/TRBV3-2	TGTGCCAGCAGCCAAGGTCCCCCGGCAGCAACTAATGAAAAACTGTTTTTT	CASSQGPPAATNEKLFF
TRBJ1-2	TRBD1	.	TRBV3-1/TRBV3-2	TGTGCCAGCAGTCGTACCAGGGGGCCGTGGGGCTACACCTTC	CASSRTRGPWGYTF
TRBJ2-7	.	.	TRBV4-1	TGCGCCAGCAGCCAGGCATCGGACAGTGGGAGCTCCTACGAGCAGTACTTC	CASSQASDSGSSYEQYF
TRBJ2-7	.	.	TRBV7-8	TGTGCCAGCAGCCCGAATCCTTCTACCGAGCAGTACTTC	CASSPNPSTEQYF
TRBJ2-1	TRBD2	.	TRBV5-4	TGTGCCAGCAGCTCAGCACTAGCGGGGGGTAATGAGCAGTTCTTC	CASSSALAGGNEQFF
TRBJ2-7	TRBD2	.	TRBV6-5	TGTGCCAGCGAGGAGACTAGCGGGGGGAACGAGCAGTACTTC	CASEETSGGNEQYF
TRBJ2-2	TRBD2	few	TRBV4-1	TGCGCCAGCAGCCCGGCGGGAGCGAAAACCGGGGAGCTGTTTTTT	CASSPAGAKTGELFF
TRBJ2-7	TRBD2	few	TRBV7-8	TGTGCCAGCAGCTTCGGCCTTAGCGGGAGGGTCGAAGCCTACGAGCAGTACTTC	CASSFGLSGRVEAYEQYF
TRBJ1-4	.	.	TRBV3-1/TRBV3-2	TGTGCCAGCAGCCAAGATCTGGGTACGGCTAATGAAAAACTGTTTTTT	CASSQDLGTANEKLFF
TRBJ2-5	.	.	TRBV12-3/TRBV12-4	TGTGCCAGCAGTTCGCGAAAAGAGACCCAGTACTTC	CASSSRKETQYF
TRBJ1-2	TRBD1	few	TRBV7-6	TGTGCCAGCAGCTCAAAGGGACAGGGGAACTATGGCTACACCTTC	CASSSKGQGNYGYTF
TRBJ1-2	TRBD1	once	TRBV5-4	TGTGCCAGCAGCTTACAGGGGGCGAGCTATGGCTACACCTTC	CASSLQGASYGYTF
TRBJ2-3	.	.	TRBV24-1	TGTGCCACCAGTGATTTCGATACGCAGTATTTT	CATSDFDTQYF
TRBJ2-1	TRBD2	.	TRBV5-1	TGCGCCAGCAGGGCCGGGACTACCTTAACTGCTGAGTTCTTC	CASRAGTTLTAEFF
TRBJ2-1	.	.	TRBV7-9	TGTGCCAGCAGCATAGTCCAGTCCTACAATGAGCAGTTCTTC	CASSIVQSYNEQFF
TRBJ2-7	TRBD2	once	TRBV5-1	TGCGCCAGCAGCTTGGTAGCGGGAGGGCCCCCCTACGAGCAGTACTTC	CASSLVAGGPPYEQYF
TRBJ2-7	TRBD1	few	TRBV11-2	TGTGCCAGCAGCTTAGATCTGGGACAGGTCCTGTCCCCATACGAGCAGTACTTC	CASSLDLGQVLSPYEQYF
TRBJ2-1	.	.	TRBV27	TGTGCCAGCAGTTTATCGCAGGCCGTATACAATGAGCAGTTCTTC	CASSLSQAVYNEQFF
TRBJ2-2	.	.	TRBV12-5	TGTGCTAGTGCTCTTAACACCGGGGAGCTGTTTTTT	CASALNTGELFF
TRBJ2-5	.	.	TRBV19	TGTGCCAGTAGTATTTCAGGATCAGAGACCCAGTACTTC	CASSISGSETQYF
TRBJ1-2	TRBD1	.	TRBV27	TGTGCCAGCAGTTCCCGGACAGGCTTCCGCGGCTACACCTTC	CASSSRTGFRGYTF
TRBJ2-5	.	medium-sized	TRBV4-1	TGCGCCAGCAGCCCGAGTCCCGAAGATGGTAGGGAGACCCAGTACTTC	CASSPSPEDGRETQYF
TRBJ1-2	TRBD1	.	TRBV12-3/TRBV12-4	TGTGCCAGCAGCCACCGGGACAGGGTGGGCTACACCTTC	CASSHRDRVGYTF
TRBJ1-6	TRBD1	.	TRBV5-4	TGTGCCAGCAGCGCCGGGGGGGGACAGAGCTCCTATAATTCACCCCTCCACTTT	CASSAGGGQSSYNSPLHF
TRBJ1-1	.	.	TRBV6-5	TGTGCCAGCAGTCTAGATCTCGGCAGTGAAGCTTTCTTT	CASSLDLGSEAFF
TRBJ1-1	.	once	TRBV7-9	TGTGCCAGCAGCTTAGCGGGGGGGAACACTGAAGCTTTCTTT	CASSLAGGNTEAFF
TRBJ1-2	TRBD1	.	TRBV27	TGTGCCAGCAGTTTATCAGGACAGGGGACCTATGGCTACACCTTC	CASSLSGQGTYGYTF
TRBJ2-1	.	.	TRBV4-1	TGCGCCAGCAGCCAAGTGCTACAAACACGGGGTGAGCAGTTCTTC	CASSQVLQTRGEQFF
TRBJ2-3	.	.	TRBV4-1	TGCGCCAGCAGCCAAGATCTGACGGTTAGCACAGATACGCAGTATTTT	CASSQDLTVSTDTQYF